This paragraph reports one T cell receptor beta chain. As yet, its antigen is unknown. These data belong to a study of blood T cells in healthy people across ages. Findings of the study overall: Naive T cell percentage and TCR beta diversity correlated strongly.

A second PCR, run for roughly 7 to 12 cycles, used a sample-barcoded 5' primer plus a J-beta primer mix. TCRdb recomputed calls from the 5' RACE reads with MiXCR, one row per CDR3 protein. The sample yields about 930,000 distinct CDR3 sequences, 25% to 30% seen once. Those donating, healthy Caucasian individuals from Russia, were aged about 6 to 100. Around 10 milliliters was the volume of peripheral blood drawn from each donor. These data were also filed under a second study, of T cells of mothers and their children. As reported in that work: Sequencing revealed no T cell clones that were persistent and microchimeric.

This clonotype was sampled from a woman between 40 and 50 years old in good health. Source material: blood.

CDR3 sequence: CASSLSEGENEQFF. The CDR3 nucleotides are TGTGCCAGCAGTTTATCGGAGGGGGAAAATGAGCAGTTCTTC. V is TRBV12-3 or TRBV12-4 and J is TRBJ2-1, with D possibly called TRBD1 or TRBD2 (6 bases each). V lost 2 bases and J lost 7, with 12 bases in between. This CDR3 contains 14 residues.